This entry concerns a single T cell receptor beta chain. The record originates from a study of blood T cell repertoires in COVID-19. Study details: The cDNA or gDNA used as material had been derived from T cells, B-cell-depleted T cells, or PBMCs.

CDR1 is MNHNY and CDR2 is SVGAGI in the germline V gene (reference sequence). This CDR3 has 16 amino acids. Trimming removed 5 bases at V and 1 base at J, with 17 bases between. Authors' analysis steps: How many nucleated cells were present was estimated from reference gene primer amplification. Method: immunoSEQ multiplex PCR; TCRdb's copy keeps in-frame clones and lacks some. The DNA gave D and trimming, while V, J and clone size come from that table. The sample includes fewer than 45,000 clones, just under 80% seen only once; the top ten take 30% to 35%. The sample was peripheral blood. The receptor's source is a man between 60 and 75 years old with acute or convalescent COVID-19. The chain couples TRBV6-6 to TRBJ1-1, with D tentatively TRBD1 (6 bases). The CDR3 DNA reads TGTGCCAGCAGTCGGAGGCAGACAGGACAGAACACTGAAGCTTTCTTT. It yields the protein CASSRRQTGQNTEAFF.